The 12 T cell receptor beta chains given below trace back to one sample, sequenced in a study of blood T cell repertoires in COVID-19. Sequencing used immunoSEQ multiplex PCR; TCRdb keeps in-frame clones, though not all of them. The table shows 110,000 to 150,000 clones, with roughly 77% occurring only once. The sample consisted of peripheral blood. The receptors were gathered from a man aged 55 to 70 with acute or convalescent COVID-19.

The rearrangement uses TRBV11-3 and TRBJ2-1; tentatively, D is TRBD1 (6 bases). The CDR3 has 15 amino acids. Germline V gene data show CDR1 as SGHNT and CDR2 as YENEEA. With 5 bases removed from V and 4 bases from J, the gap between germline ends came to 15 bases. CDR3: CASSPMGAGYNEQFF. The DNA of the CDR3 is TGTGCCAGCAGCCCGATGGGGGCTGGGTACAATGAGCAGTTCTTC.

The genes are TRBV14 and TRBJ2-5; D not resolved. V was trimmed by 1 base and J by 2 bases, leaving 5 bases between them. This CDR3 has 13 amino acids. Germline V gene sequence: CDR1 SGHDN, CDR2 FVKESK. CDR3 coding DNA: TGTGCCAGCAGCCAAGTCGGGCAAGAGACCCAGTACTTC. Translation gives CASSQVGQETQYF.

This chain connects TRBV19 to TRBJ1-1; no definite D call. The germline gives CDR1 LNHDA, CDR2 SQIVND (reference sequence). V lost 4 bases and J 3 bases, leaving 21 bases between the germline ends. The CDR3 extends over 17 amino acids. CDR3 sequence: CASSTSRTRTADTEAFF. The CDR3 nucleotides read TGTGCCAGTAGTACATCTCGGACTCGAACGGCAGACACTGAAGCTTTCTTT.

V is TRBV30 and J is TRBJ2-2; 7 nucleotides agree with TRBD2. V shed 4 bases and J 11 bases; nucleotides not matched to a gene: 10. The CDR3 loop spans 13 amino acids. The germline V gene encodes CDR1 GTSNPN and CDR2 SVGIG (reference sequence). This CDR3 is CAWTRTSKIELFF. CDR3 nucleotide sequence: TGTGCCTGGACCCGGACTAGTAAGATAGAGCTGTTTTTT.

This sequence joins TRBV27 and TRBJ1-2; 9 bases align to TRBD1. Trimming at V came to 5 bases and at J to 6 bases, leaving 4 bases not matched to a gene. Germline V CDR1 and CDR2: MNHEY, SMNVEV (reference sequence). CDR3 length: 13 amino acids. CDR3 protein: CASSPGTGNGYTF. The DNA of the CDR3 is TGTGCCAGCAGTCCAGGGACAGGGAATGGCTACACCTTC.

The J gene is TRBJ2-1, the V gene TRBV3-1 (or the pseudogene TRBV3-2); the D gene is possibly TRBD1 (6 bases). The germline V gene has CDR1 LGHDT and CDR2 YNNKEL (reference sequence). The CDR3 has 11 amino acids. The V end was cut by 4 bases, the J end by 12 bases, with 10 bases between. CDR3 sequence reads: CASSPGTWQFF. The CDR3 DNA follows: TGTGCCAGCAGCCCCGGGACATGGCAGTTCTTC.

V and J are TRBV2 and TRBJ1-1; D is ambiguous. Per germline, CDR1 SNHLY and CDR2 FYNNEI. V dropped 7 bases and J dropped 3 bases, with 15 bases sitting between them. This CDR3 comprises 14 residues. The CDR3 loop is CASKPLLLDTEAFF. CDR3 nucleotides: TGTGCCAGCAAGCCCCTTCTGTTGGACACTGAAGCTTTCTTT.

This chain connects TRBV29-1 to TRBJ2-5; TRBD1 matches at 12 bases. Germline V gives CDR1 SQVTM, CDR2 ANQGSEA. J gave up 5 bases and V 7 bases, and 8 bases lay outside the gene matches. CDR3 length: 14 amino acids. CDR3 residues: CSGSGTGGGETQYF. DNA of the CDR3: TGCAGCGGTTCCGGGACAGGGGGCGGGGAGACCCAGTACTTC. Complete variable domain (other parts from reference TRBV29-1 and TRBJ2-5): SAVISQKPSRDICQRGTSLTIQCQVDSQVTMMFWYRQQPGQSLTLIATANQGSEATYESGFVIDKFPISRPNLTFSTLTVSNMSPEDSSIYLCSGSGTGGGETQYFGPGTRLLVL.

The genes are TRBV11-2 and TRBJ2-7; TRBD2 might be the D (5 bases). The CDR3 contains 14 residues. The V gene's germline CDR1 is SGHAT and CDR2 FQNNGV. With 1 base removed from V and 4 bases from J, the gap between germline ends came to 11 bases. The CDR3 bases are TGTGCCAGCAGCTTAGGTGGGAGTACTTACGAGCAGTACTTC. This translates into CASSLGGSTYEQYF.

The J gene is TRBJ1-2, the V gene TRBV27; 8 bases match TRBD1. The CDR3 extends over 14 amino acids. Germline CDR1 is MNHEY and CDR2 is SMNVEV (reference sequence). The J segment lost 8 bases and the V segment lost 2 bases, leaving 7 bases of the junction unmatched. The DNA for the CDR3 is TGTGCCAGCAGTTTAGCGCCACAGGGGGAAGGCTACACCTTC. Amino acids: CASSLAPQGEGYTF.

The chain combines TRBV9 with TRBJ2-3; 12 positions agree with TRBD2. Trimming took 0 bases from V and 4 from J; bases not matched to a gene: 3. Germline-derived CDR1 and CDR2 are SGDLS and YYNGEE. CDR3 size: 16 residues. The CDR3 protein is CASSVGTSGMADTQYF. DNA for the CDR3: TGTGCCAGCAGCGTAGGGACTAGCGGGATGGCAGATACGCAGTATTTT.

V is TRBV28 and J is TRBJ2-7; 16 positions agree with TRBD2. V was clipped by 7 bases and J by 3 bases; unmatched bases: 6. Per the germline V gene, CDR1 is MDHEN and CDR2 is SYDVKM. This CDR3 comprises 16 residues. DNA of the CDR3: TGTGCCAGCACCAAAGGGACTAGCGGGGGGGACTACGAGCAGTACTTC. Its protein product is CASTKGTSGGDYEQYF. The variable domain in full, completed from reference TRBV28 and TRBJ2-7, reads DVKVTQSSRYLVKRTGEKVFLECVQDMDHENMFWYRQDPGLGLRLIYFSYDVKMKEKGDIPEGYSVSREKKERFSLILESASTNQTSMYLCASTKGTSGGDYEQYFGPGTRLTVT.